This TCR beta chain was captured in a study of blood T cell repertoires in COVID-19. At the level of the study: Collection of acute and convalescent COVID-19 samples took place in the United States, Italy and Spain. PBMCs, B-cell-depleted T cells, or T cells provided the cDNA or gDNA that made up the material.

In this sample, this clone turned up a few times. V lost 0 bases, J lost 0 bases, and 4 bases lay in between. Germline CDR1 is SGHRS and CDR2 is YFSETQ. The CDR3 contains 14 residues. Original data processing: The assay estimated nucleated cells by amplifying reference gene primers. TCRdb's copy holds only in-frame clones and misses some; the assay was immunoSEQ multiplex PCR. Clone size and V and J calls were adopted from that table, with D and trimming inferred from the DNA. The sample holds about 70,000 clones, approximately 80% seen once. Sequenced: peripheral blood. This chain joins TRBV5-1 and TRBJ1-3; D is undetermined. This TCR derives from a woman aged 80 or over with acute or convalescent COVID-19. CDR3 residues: CASSLESSGNTIYF. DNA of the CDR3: TGCGCCAGCAGCTTGGAGAGCTCTGGAAACACCATATATTTT. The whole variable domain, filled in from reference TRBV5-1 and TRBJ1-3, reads KAGVTQTPRYLIKTRGQQVTLSCSPISGHRSVSWYQQTPGQGLQFLFEYFSETQRNKGNFPGRFSGRQFSNSRSEMNVSTLELGDSALYLCASSLESSGNTIYFGEGSWLTVV.